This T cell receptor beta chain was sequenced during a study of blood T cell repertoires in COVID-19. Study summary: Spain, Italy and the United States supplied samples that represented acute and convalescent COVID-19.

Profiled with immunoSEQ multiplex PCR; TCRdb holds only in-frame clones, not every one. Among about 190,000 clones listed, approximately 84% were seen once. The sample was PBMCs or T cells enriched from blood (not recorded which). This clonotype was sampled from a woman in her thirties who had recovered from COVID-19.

CDR3 sequence reads: CASSLTGTGYQETQYF. Written as DNA, the CDR3 is TGCGCCAGCAGCTTAACCGGGACAGGGTACCAAGAGACCCAGTACTTC. The chain couples TRBV5-1 to TRBJ2-5; 9 nucleotides line up with TRBD1. Germline lookup yields CDR1 SGHRS and CDR2 YFSETQ. The CDR3 covers 16 residues. The V gene end was trimmed by 2 bases and the J gene end by 0 bases; junction bases not matched to a gene: 5.